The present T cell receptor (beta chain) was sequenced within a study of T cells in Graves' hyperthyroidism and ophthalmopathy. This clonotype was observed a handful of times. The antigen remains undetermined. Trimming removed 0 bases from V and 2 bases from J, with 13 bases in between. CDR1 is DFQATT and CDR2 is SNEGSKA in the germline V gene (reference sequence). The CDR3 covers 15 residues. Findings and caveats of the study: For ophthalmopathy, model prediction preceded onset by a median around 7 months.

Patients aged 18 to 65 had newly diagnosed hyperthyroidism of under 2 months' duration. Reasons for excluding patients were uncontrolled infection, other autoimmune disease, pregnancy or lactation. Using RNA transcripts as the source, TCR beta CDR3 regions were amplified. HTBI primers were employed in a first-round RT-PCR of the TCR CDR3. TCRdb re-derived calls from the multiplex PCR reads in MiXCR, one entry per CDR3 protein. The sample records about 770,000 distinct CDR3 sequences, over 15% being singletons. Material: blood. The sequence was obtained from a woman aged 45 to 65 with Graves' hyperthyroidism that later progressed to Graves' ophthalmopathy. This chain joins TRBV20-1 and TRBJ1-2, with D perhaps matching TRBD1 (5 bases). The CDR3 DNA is TGCAGTGCTAGAGATTCCTCGACAGAGAACTATGGCTACACCTTC. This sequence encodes CSARDSSTENYGYTF.